This T cell receptor (beta chain) was obtained from a study of blood T cell repertoires in COVID-19. V dropped 5 bases and J dropped 10 bases, with 11 bases sitting between them. The CDR3 totals 11 residues. CDR1 MDHEN and CDR2 SYDVKM come from the germline V gene. Clones were sequenced by immunoSEQ multiplex PCR, and TCRdb holds only the in-frame ones, with some missing. The sample lists approximately 230,000 clones; 80% to 90% were seen once. The clonotype originates from a woman in her 30s who had recovered from COVID-19. The chain couples TRBV28 to TRBJ1-2; D is unresolved. Input material: PBMCs or T cells enriched from blood (not recorded which). CDR3 sequence: CASSIQRTYTF. The CDR3 DNA reads as TGTGCCAGCAGTATACAGAGAACCTACACCTTC.